A selection of T cell receptor beta chains follows, all from one sample in a study of regulatory dendritic cells for organ transplantation. The repertoire was sequenced with immunoSEQ multiplex PCR; TCRdb's copy has only in-frame clones and lacks some. The sample carries about 38,000 clones, approximately 90% recorded once. What was sequenced was naive CD8+ T cells from blood. These receptors originate from a human donor in good health. Both conserved end residues are part of each CDR3. A D gene is named only where the DNA matches it firmly. Clone size, where shown, is once, few, many, or a class for clones that have expanded.

CDR3 DNA | CDR3 protein | V gene | D gene | J gene | clone size
TGCGCCAGCAGCCCTCGTACAGGGGGCTATTCTGGGGCCAACGTCCTGACTTTC | CASSPRTGGYSGANVLTF | TRBV4-1 | TRBD1 | TRBJ2-6 | -
TGTGCCACGTCGAACACGCGACAGGAAGAGACCCAGTACTTC | CATSNTRQEETQYF | TRBV19 | - | TRBJ2-5 | once
TGTGCCAGCAGTCTCTACAATGAGCAGTTCTTC | CASSLYNEQFF | TRBV27 | - | TRBJ2-1 | once
TGTGCCAGCAGTTCGACCGAAACCCACAGGGAGGAGCAGTACTTC | CASSSTETHREEQYF | TRBV27 | - | TRBJ2-7 | -
TGTGCCCCCGGTGCAGGGGGTAGCACAGATACGCAGTATTTT | CAPGAGGSTDTQYF | TRBV2 | TRBD1 | TRBJ2-3 | -
TGTGCCAGCGGACAGGGGCATGCGACCGTCTATGGCTACACCTTC | CASGQGHATVYGYTF | TRBV27 | TRBD1 | TRBJ1-2 | -
TGTGCCAGCTCACCAGGGGCAGAAAATGGCTACACCTTC | CASSPGAENGYTF | TRBV18 | - | TRBJ1-2 | -
TGTGCCAGCAGCGCCGGGACCTCAAAGGGCCATTATTATGGCTACACCTTC | CASSAGTSKGHYYGYTF | TRBV9 | - | TRBJ1-2 | -
TGTGCCACATCTTTTGGGAGAACCGGGGAGCTGTTTTTT | CATSFGRTGELFF | TRBV6-5 | - | TRBJ2-2 | -
TGTGCCAGCAGCTTTGGTGAGGTTTATGAGCAGTTCTTC | CASSFGEVYEQFF | TRBV11-2 | - | TRBJ2-1 | -
TGCAGCGTTGAAATTAGCGGGAGGACCCAAGAGACCCAGTACTTC | CSVEISGRTQETQYF | TRBV29-1 | TRBD2 | TRBJ2-5 | -
TGTGCCAGCAGTACGGACAGGGTGGGCGAGCAGTACTTC | CASSTDRVGEQYF | TRBV6-5 | TRBD1 | TRBJ2-7 | -
TGTGCCAGCAGAAAGGACACGGCAAATTCACCCCTCCACTTT | CASRKDTANSPLHF | TRBV5-4 | - | TRBJ1-6 | -
TGCGCCAGCAGCCAGACACAGGGGGAAAGCTCTGAAGCTTTCTTT | CASSQTQGESSEAFF | TRBV4-1 | TRBD1 | TRBJ1-1 | -
TGTGCCGGGGGGGAGGGGTTCCCTTTGTACCAAGAGACCCAGTACTTC | CAGGEGFPLYQETQYF | TRBV2 | TRBD2 | TRBJ2-5 | -
TGTGCCAGCAGCGGACTCACAGGGGGCTCTGGGGCCAACGTCCTGACTTTC | CASSGLTGGSGANVLTF | TRBV5-6 | TRBD1 | TRBJ2-6 | once
TGCGCCAGCAGCTTGGGTTCATCCAGCAATCAGCCCCAGCATTTT | CASSLGSSSNQPQHF | TRBV5-1 | - | TRBJ1-5 | once
TGTGCCAGCAGCCTACAGGGATACGCTGAAGCTTTCTTT | CASSLQGYAEAFF | TRBV14 | - | TRBJ1-1 | -
TGCAGCGTTGAAGGCCGGTACGAGCAGTACTTC | CSVEGRYEQYF | TRBV29-1 | - | TRBJ2-7 | -
TGTGCCAGTAGGGACAGCTGGACCGGGGAGCTGTTTTTT | CASRDSWTGELFF | TRBV19 | - | TRBJ2-2 | -
TGTGCCAGCAGCGCACCCTCGTTTGGGGTACACGAGCAGTACTTC | CASSAPSFGVHEQYF | TRBV13 | - | TRBJ2-7 | -
TGTGCCAGCAGGGAATTTACAGGGGACACCGGGGAGCTGTTTTTT | CASREFTGDTGELFF | TRBV6-1 | TRBD1 | TRBJ2-2 | -
TGTGCCAGCAGCGTAGAGGTCGATGGCTCCTACGAGCAGTACTTC | CASSVEVDGSYEQYF | TRBV9 | - | TRBJ2-7 | -
TGTGCCAGCAGCTCCAAACAGGGGGCGGGGGAGCTGTTTTTT | CASSSKQGAGELFF | TRBV7-6 | TRBD1 | TRBJ2-2 | -
TGTGCCAGCAGCCCGAGCGGGGGAGAGAACAATGAGCAGTTCTTC | CASSPSGGENNEQFF | TRBV5-4 | TRBD2 | TRBJ2-1 | -
TGTGCCAGCAGTTTACTAGCGGGCCCCGGGGAGCTGTTTTTT | CASSLLAGPGELFF | TRBV27 | TRBD2 | TRBJ2-2 | -
TGTGCCAGCAGTTACCGACAGGGTGGCAATCAGCCCCAGCATTTT | CASSYRQGGNQPQHF | TRBV6-5 | TRBD1 | TRBJ1-5 | -
TGCGCCAGCAGCCAAGTTCCAGGGTCCAAAGAGACCCAGTACTTC | CASSQVPGSKETQYF | TRBV4-1 | - | TRBJ2-5 | -
TGCAGCGTTGATGGCGGCAGAATCTATGGCTACACCTTC | CSVDGGRIYGYTF | TRBV29-1 | - | TRBJ1-2 | -
TGTGCCATCAGTGACCCGACAGCGCCCTACGAGCAGTACTTC | CAISDPTAPYEQYF | TRBV10-3 | - | TRBJ2-7 | -
TGTGCCAGCAGTCCACCGGGACTACCTAATTACGAGCAGTACTTC | CASSPPGLPNYEQYF | TRBV5-4 | TRBD2 | TRBJ2-7 | once
TGTGCTAGTGGGAAGACAGGGAGGAACACTGAAGCTTTCTTT | CASGKTGRNTEAFF | TRBV12-5 | TRBD1 | TRBJ1-1 | -
TGTGCCAGCAGTTACCAATTCAGGGGGCAGAACTATGGCTACACCTTC | CASSYQFRGQNYGYTF | TRBV2 | TRBD1 | TRBJ1-2 | -
TGTGCCAGCAGCTCATGGACATCCCGCTATGGCTACACCTTC | CASSSWTSRYGYTF | TRBV9 | - | TRBJ1-2 | -
TGTGCCAGCAGCCACGGCTCCGCGGGAAGCTCCTACAATGAGCAGTTCTTC | CASSHGSAGSSYNEQFF | TRBV9 | - | TRBJ2-1 | -
TGTGCCAGCAGCCCCCCCCGGAGTCCCGTAAGCGGGGGCCGCACAGATACGCAGTATTTT | CASSPPRSPVSGGRTDTQYF | TRBV4-2 | TRBD2 | TRBJ2-3 | -
TGCGCCAGCAGCCAATGGTCACGGAGCACAGATACGCAGTATTTT | CASSQWSRSTDTQYF | TRBV4-1 | - | TRBJ2-3 | -
TGTGCCAGCAGCCCGCCACCACCGGACAGATTCTATGGCTACACCTTC | CASSPPPPDRFYGYTF | TRBV5-8 | - | TRBJ1-2 | -
TGTGCCAGCAGCGTCCAAGGGGGCAATGAGCAGTTCTTC | CASSVQGGNEQFF | TRBV9 | - | TRBJ2-1 | -
TGTGCCAGCAGTTTTATCGGGGGCGACACAGATACGCAGTATTTT | CASSFIGGDTDTQYF | TRBV27 | - | TRBJ2-3 | -
TGCGCCGGCTACGACAGGGCTTATAACTATGGCTACACCTTC | CAGYDRAYNYGYTF | TRBV5-1 | TRBD1 | TRBJ1-2 | once
TGTGCCAGCAGTTTTTCAACGACCCATGGCTACACCTTC | CASSFSTTHGYTF | TRBV25-1 | - | TRBJ1-2 | -
TGTGCCAGCAGTTACTCGTGGGGGTTGAACACCGGGGAGCTGTTTTTT | CASSYSWGLNTGELFF | TRBV6-5 | - | TRBJ2-2 | -
TGTGCCAGCCGAGTGCCTGGCCAGGGCAATTTTATCTATGGCTACACCTTC | CASRVPGQGNFIYGYTF | TRBV2 | - | TRBJ1-2 | -
TGTGCCAGCAGCCAAGGGCCTACCTTTGGCGACAAGCAGTACTTC | CASSQGPTFGDKQYF | TRBV4-2 | - | TRBJ2-7 | -
TGCGCCAGCAGCCCGTTACAGGGGCTCTATGGCTACACCTTC | CASSPLQGLYGYTF | TRBV4-3 | TRBD1 | TRBJ1-2 | few
TGTGCCAGCCGGGGTCCTAGCGGTCAAGAGACCCAGTACTTC | CASRGPSGQETQYF | TRBV6-6 | TRBD2 | TRBJ2-5 | -
TGCGCCAGCAGCCACCTAGCGGGGGGGCCCTACGAGCAGTACTTC | CASSHLAGGPYEQYF | TRBV4-1 | TRBD2 | TRBJ2-7 | -
TGTGCCAGCAGCTGGATGCAGACCTACGAGCAGTACTTC | CASSWMQTYEQYF | TRBV5-6 | - | TRBJ2-7 | -
TGTGCCAGCAGCCGACTAGCGGGGGACGCAGATACGCAGTATTTT | CASSRLAGDADTQYF | TRBV7-9 | TRBD2 | TRBJ2-3 | -
TGTGCCAGCACCACTAGTAACGAGCAGTACTTC | CASTTSNEQYF | TRBV6-5 | - | TRBJ2-7 | -